A selection of T cell receptor beta chains follows, all from one sample in a study of response to subunit inactivated influenza vaccine. Each CDR3 protein gets one entry after TCRdb re-called the RT-PCR reads with MiXCR. The sample carries some 570,000 distinct CDR3 sequences, about 10% recorded once. This sample was shared with a second study, whose subject was T cells expressing NK-cell markers.

Sequences were derived from PBMCs from blood, sampled on the day of vaccination. These receptors originate from a man aged 45 to 65 who received an inactivated influenza vaccine. CDR3s include the opening cysteine and the closing phenylalanine or tryptophan. Fields, in order: J gene, D gene, clone size, V gene, CDR3 DNA, CDR3 protein. D genes are given only for firm matches. Some rows have no size entry. The others give once, few or many, or a class for an expanded clone.

J: TRBJ2-7; D: TRBD1; size: few; V: TRBV27; DNA: TGTGCCAGCAGTCAAAAGACAGGGCCTTCCTACGAGCAGTACTTC; CDR3: CASSQKTGPSYEQYF
J: TRBJ2-7; D: -; size: -; V: TRBV28; DNA: TGTGCCAGCATGGGCATTAGCGAGCAGTACTTC; CDR3: CASMGISEQYF
J: TRBJ2-7; D: -; size: -; V: TRBV10-3; DNA: TGTGCCATCAGTGAGTCGGGTCCTAAGGAGCAGTACTTC; CDR3: CAISESGPKEQYF
J: TRBJ2-1; D: -; size: few; V: TRBV7-9; DNA: TGTGCCAGCAGCCCGGTGGGGAACAATGAGCAGTTCTTC; CDR3: CASSPVGNNEQFF
J: TRBJ1-4; D: -; size: -; V: TRBV4-1; DNA: TGCGCCAGCAGCCGACCTTTTGGAGAAAAACTGTTTTTT; CDR3: CASSRPFGEKLFF
J: TRBJ1-4; D: -; size: -; V: TRBV5-5; DNA: TGTGCCAGCAGCTGGGTCAATGAAAAACTGTTTTTT; CDR3: CASSWVNEKLFF
J: TRBJ2-1; D: TRBD2; size: -; V: TRBV24-1; DNA: TGTGCCACCAGTGACCCCTTGACTAGCGGGCAAAGCTCCTACAATGAGCAGTTCTTC; CDR3: CATSDPLTSGQSSYNEQFF
J: TRBJ1-2; D: -; size: few; V: TRBV5-1; DNA: TGCGCCAGCAGCTTAGCGCCGATGAACTATGGCTACACCTTC; CDR3: CASSLAPMNYGYTF
J: TRBJ1-3; D: -; size: -; V: TRBV19; DNA: TGTGCCAGTTCTTTGGGGGAAGGATACACCATATATTTT; CDR3: CASSLGEGYTIYF
J: TRBJ2-7; D: -; size: -; V: TRBV5-1; DNA: TGCGCCAGCAGCCGCAATATAGGTGCTAAGTACGAGCAGTACTTC; CDR3: CASSRNIGAKYEQYF
J: TRBJ1-5; D: -; size: -; V: TRBV5-1; DNA: TGCGCCAGCAGCTTGGGTTGGACTCGGGATAGTCAGCCCCAGCATTTT; CDR3: CASSLGWTRDSQPQHF
J: TRBJ2-5; D: -; size: few; V: TRBV6-2/TRBV6-3; DNA: TGTGCCAGCAGTGCACAGGGTTTCCTAGAGACCCAGTACTTC; CDR3: CASSAQGFLETQYF
J: TRBJ2-7; D: TRBD1; size: many; V: TRBV2; DNA: TGTGCCAGCAGCCGTGGGGACAGGGTGGACGAGCAGTACTTC; CDR3: CASSRGDRVDEQYF
J: TRBJ1-4; D: TRBD1; size: few; V: TRBV7-9; DNA: TGTGCCAGCAGCTTAGGGACAGGGTTGAGGGCTAATGAAAAACTGTTTTTT; CDR3: CASSLGTGLRANEKLFF
J: TRBJ1-2; D: TRBD1; size: few; V: TRBV28; DNA: TGTGCCAGCAGTCACAAACTCGGCAGGGGGCCTTACTATGGCTACACCTTC; CDR3: CASSHKLGRGPYYGYTF
J: TRBJ2-3; D: -; size: few; V: TRBV6-5; DNA: TGTGCCAGCAGTTACTTGGCAGAGGATACGCAGTATTTT; CDR3: CASSYLAEDTQYF
J: TRBJ2-1; D: -; size: -; V: TRBV15; DNA: TGTGCCACAGACCGCCGGGGGGCAAATGAGCAGTTCTTC; CDR3: CATDRRGANEQFF
J: TRBJ2-3; D: -; size: -; V: TRBV4-2; DNA: TGTGCCAGCAGCCAGGGTCTTCGTAGCGACCGCACAGATACGCAGTATTTT; CDR3: CASSQGLRSDRTDTQYF
J: TRBJ1-2; D: -; size: few; V: TRBV12-3/TRBV12-4; DNA: TGTGCCAGCAGTTTGGGTATCGGGACCCAAGGCTACACCTTC; CDR3: CASSLGIGTQGYTF
J: TRBJ2-5; D: -; size: few; V: TRBV20-1; DNA: TGCAGTCATAAAAGGGGCGGAGAAGAGACCCAGTACTTC; CDR3: CSHKRGGEETQYF
J: TRBJ1-5; D: -; size: few; V: TRBV19; DNA: TGTGCCAGTAGTATTGGACGGCTAGCGGGGCCCCAGCATTTT; CDR3: CASSIGRLAGPQHF
J: TRBJ1-5; D: -; size: few; V: TRBV7-9; DNA: TGTGCCAGCAGCTTATATGGGGGGCGGGATCAGCCCCAGCATTTT; CDR3: CASSLYGGRDQPQHF
J: TRBJ2-7; D: TRBD2; size: -; V: TRBV27; DNA: TGTGCCGGCAGCCTGGCGACTAGCGGGATTTACGAGCAGTACTTC; CDR3: CAGSLATSGIYEQYF
J: TRBJ1-2; D: TRBD1; size: many; V: TRBV4-3; DNA: TGCGCCAGCAGCCAAGATCGCGGCCAGGGGGCCTCCTATGGCTACACCTTC; CDR3: CASSQDRGQGASYGYTF
J: TRBJ2-3; D: TRBD2; size: many; V: TRBV6-2/TRBV6-3; DNA: TGTGCCAGCAGTCTACTAGCGGGGTTAGCAGATACGCAGTATTTT; CDR3: CASSLLAGLADTQYF
J: TRBJ2-1; D: TRBD2; size: few; V: TRBV27; DNA: TGTGCCAGCAGTTGGACTAGCGGGAACCTCTACAATGAGCAGTTCTTC; CDR3: CASSWTSGNLYNEQFF
J: TRBJ2-5; D: TRBD2; size: -; V: TRBV5-1; DNA: TGCGCCAGCAGCCAGAGCGGGAAGAGGGAAGAGACCCAGTACTTC; CDR3: CASSQSGKREETQYF
J: TRBJ1-4; D: TRBD1; size: -; V: TRBV7-2; DNA: TGTGCCAGCAGCTTAGAAGGGGACAGAGGCCAAAAACTGTTTTTT; CDR3: CASSLEGDRGQKLFF
J: TRBJ2-7; D: TRBD1; size: -; V: TRBV6-2/TRBV6-3; DNA: TGTGCCAGCAGTTTCCTACCGGGACAGGATATCTACGAGCAGTACTTC; CDR3: CASSFLPGQDIYEQYF
J: TRBJ2-3; D: -; size: few; V: TRBV7-9; DNA: TGTGCCAGCAGTCACGGAAACAGATATACGCAGTATTTT; CDR3: CASSHGNRYTQYF
J: TRBJ1-1; D: -; size: -; V: TRBV12-3/TRBV12-4; DNA: TGTGCCAGCCTCTGGGGGGGGCGCGGAAACACTGAAGCTTTCTTT; CDR3: CASLWGGRGNTEAFF
J: TRBJ2-3; D: TRBD1; size: -; V: TRBV18; DNA: TGTGCCAGCTCACCATCGACAGGGGTAGATACGCAGTATTTT; CDR3: CASSPSTGVDTQYF
J: TRBJ2-7; D: -; size: -; V: TRBV5-4; DNA: TGTGCCAGCAGCTGGGACGGTAAATACGAGCAGTACTTC; CDR3: CASSWDGKYEQYF
J: TRBJ2-3; D: TRBD1; size: few; V: TRBV7-2; DNA: TGTGCCAGCAGCTCCACGACAGGGAAGGTAGATACGCAGTATTTT; CDR3: CASSSTTGKVDTQYF
J: TRBJ2-1; D: TRBD2; size: few; V: TRBV20-1; DNA: TGCAGTGCTAAGGTCCTAGCGGGGGGGTCCTACAATGAGCAGTTCTTC; CDR3: CSAKVLAGGSYNEQFF
J: TRBJ2-3; D: -; size: -; V: TRBV11-1; DNA: TGTGCCAGCAGCCGCGAACAGGGAATTACAGATACGCAGTATTTT; CDR3: CASSREQGITDTQYF
J: TRBJ2-5; D: TRBD2; size: few; V: TRBV5-1; DNA: TGCGCCAGCAGCTCCACTAGCGGGAGCATCCAAGAGACCCAGTACTTC; CDR3: CASSSTSGSIQETQYF
J: TRBJ2-2; D: -; size: few; V: TRBV6-2/TRBV6-3; DNA: TGTGCCAGCAGTTACATGGTGACCGGGGAGCTGTTTTTT; CDR3: CASSYMVTGELFF
J: TRBJ2-3; D: -; size: -; V: TRBV7-2; DNA: TGTGCCAGCAGCGCTTCCCCTCATACGCAGTATTTT; CDR3: CASSASPHTQYF
J: TRBJ1-3; D: -; size: many; V: TRBV7-8; DNA: TGTGCCACCAGAAGCGACACCTACTCTGGAAACACCATATATTTT; CDR3: CATRSDTYSGNTIYF
J: TRBJ2-1; D: -; size: few; V: TRBV5-1; DNA: TGCGCCAGCAGCTCGGGACGTCCTAACAATGAGCAGTTCTTC; CDR3: CASSSGRPNNEQFF
J: TRBJ2-3; D: -; size: many; V: TRBV5-1; DNA: TGCGCCAGCAGCTTGGAACCCCCGGGGGAGGCCTTCACAGATACGCAGTATTTT; CDR3: CASSLEPPGEAFTDTQYF
J: TRBJ1-1; D: -; size: many; V: TRBV6-5; DNA: TGTGCCAGCAGTTACTCGAATCGGTTCACTGAAGCTTTCTTT; CDR3: CASSYSNRFTEAFF